The 27 T cell receptor beta chains below were found in one sample sequenced in a study of long-term antiretroviral therapy in people with HIV (dated by TCRdb to 2021 to 2024). The immunoSEQ hsTCRB v3.0 assay was used at survey level resolution for TRB variable region sequencing. Not all clones reach the TCRdb copy of this immuneACCESS table, which keeps in-frame sequences only. Checked studies attribute under half of the gap to unresolved V genes and leave the rest unexplained. The sample table lists around 16,000 clones, 81% of them with a count of one. The leading ten clones occupy around 13% of the sample. This sample comprised unsorted PBMCs, obtained 1.2 years before starting antiretroviral therapy. Receptors were obtained from a young man with HIV.

This rearrangement joins TRBV5-4 to TRBJ2-5, with TRBD2 matching over 10 bases. The CDR3 consists of 14 residues. The germline gives CDR1 SGHNT, CDR2 YYREEE (reference sequence). With V trimmed by 1 base and J by 3 bases, 0 bases remained unmatched. This CDR3 is CASSLLAGEETQYF. The CDR3 DNA is TGTGCCAGCAGCTTGCTAGCGGGGGAAGAGACCCAGTACTTC.

This clone counts as medium-sized. This sequence joins TRBV13 and TRBJ2-2, with D tentatively TRBD1 (5 bases). The germline V and J ends were trimmed by 5 bases and 8 bases, with 27 bases remaining between them. This CDR3 comprises 18 residues. Germline V CDR1 and CDR2: PRHDT, FYEKMQ (reference sequence). The CDR3 spells CASSPRDSERIPYGELFF. CDR3 in DNA: TGTGCCAGCAGCCCCAGGGATTCGGAGAGAATCCCATATGGGGAGCTGTTTTTT. The entire variable domain, with the rest obtained from reference TRBV13 and TRBJ2-2, is as follows: AAGVIQSPRHLIKEKRETATLKCYPIPRHDTVYWYQQGPGQDPQFLISFYEKMQSDKGSIPDRFSAQQFSDYHSELNMSSLELGDSALYFCASSPRDSERIPYGELFFGEGSRLTVL.

The chain recombines TRBV5-8 with TRBJ1-5; a possible D gene is TRBD1 (6 bases). Germline-derived CDR1 and CDR2 are SGHTS and YDEGEE. With 6 bases removed from V and 4 bases from J, the gap between germline ends came to 14 bases. CDR3 length: 14 residues. The CDR3 loop is CASTFGQGNQPQHF. CDR3 coding DNA: TGTGCCAGCACCTTTGGGCAGGGGAATCAGCCCCAGCATTTT.

The chain is built from TRBV10-3 and TRBJ2-2; D unclear. Germline-derived CDR1 and CDR2 are ENHRY and SYGVKD. CDR3 length: 14 amino acids. Trimming removed 6 bases from V and 2 bases from J, with 10 bases in between. Written as DNA, the CDR3 is TGTGCCATCAGGGACCAACGAAACACCGGGGAGCTGTTTTTT. Amino acids: CAIRDQRNTGELFF.

The count of this clone is one. The J gene is TRBJ1-2, the V gene TRBV5-6; D gene uncertain. The CDR3 has 13 residues. V lost 3 bases to trimming and J lost 8 bases, with 14 bases between them. CDR1 and CDR2 (germline): SGHDT, YYEEEE. CDR3 amino acids: CASSSTHGEGYTF. CDR3 sequence (DNA): TGTGCCAGCAGCTCGACCCACGGGGAAGGCTACACCTTC.

A single count supports this clone. V is TRBV10-3 and J is TRBJ2-7; the D is unclear. This CDR3 spans 13 amino acids. The V end lost 7 bases, the J end lost 6 bases, and 16 bases lay between the germline ends. The germline gives CDR1 ENHRY, CDR2 SYGVKD. The CDR3 sequence is CAINPDGPGEQYF. CDR3 nucleotide sequence: TGTGCCATCAACCCAGACGGACCAGGCGAGCAGTACTTC.

The chain carries TRBV27 and TRBJ2-7, with TRBD1 identical over 10 bases. The CDR3 length is 13 residues. The germline V gene has CDR1 MNHEY and CDR2 SMNVEV (reference sequence). V gave up 5 bases and J gave up 6 bases; unmatched junction bases: 4. CDR3 coding DNA: TGTGCCAGCAGTCCGGGGACAGGGGCCGAGCAGTACTTC. This translates into CASSPGTGAEQYF.

The rearrangement uses TRBV7-9 and TRBJ1-3; no reliable D call. Trimming pared 1 base from V and 4 bases from J, leaving 5 bases between. From germline, CDR1 is SEHNR and CDR2 FQNEAQ (reference sequence). The CDR3 is 13 residues long. The CDR3 loop reads CASSLGGGNTIYF. The CDR3 nucleotides read TGTGCCAGCAGCTTAGGTGGGGGAAACACCATATATTTT.

This clone came up once. This chain joins TRBV2 and TRBJ2-7; 7 bases map to TRBD1. The CDR3 loop spans 15 amino acids. Germline values: CDR1 SNHLY, CDR2 FYNNEI. Losses at the gene ends were 10 bases for V and 3 bases for J; bases not matched to a gene: 15. In nucleotides, the CDR3 is TGTGCCAACACCCCACCGGGACAGAGACTCTACGAGCAGTACTTC. Its protein is CANTPPGQRLYEQYF. Complete variable domain (other parts from reference TRBV2 and TRBJ2-7): EPEVTQTPSHQVTQMGQEVILRCVPISNHLYFYWYRQILGQKVEFLVSFYNNEISEKSEIFDDQFSVERPDGSNFTLKIRSTKLEDSAMYFCANTPPGQRLYEQYFGPGTRLTVT.

The chain uses TRBV4-2 and TRBJ2-7; TRBD2 might be the D (6 bases). This CDR3 comprises 16 residues. The V end lost 0 bases, the J end lost 2 bases, and 14 bases lay between the germline ends. Germline V gene sequence: CDR1 LGHNA, CDR2 YNFKEQ. CDR3 bases: TGTGCCAGCAGCCAAGATTTGCGGGGTAGGGCCTACGAGCAGTACTTC. This translates into CASSQDLRGRAYEQYF.

This clone was seen a handful of times. The V call is TRBV9, the J call TRBJ2-7; 13 bases match TRBD2. CDR1 is SGDLS, CDR2 YYNGEE, per germline. Trimming took 0 bases from V and 3 from J; bases not matched to a gene: 9. CDR3 length equals 18 residues. In nucleotides, the CDR3 is TGTGCCAGCAGCGTAGGAGTGGGACTAGCGGGAATTTACTACGAGCAGTACTTC. Its translation is CASSVGVGLAGIYYEQYF.

This chain joins TRBV9 and TRBJ1-4; D remains unclear. CDR1 and CDR2 from the germline V gene are SGDLS and YYNGEE. The CDR3 totals 12 residues. Trimming took 4 bases from V and 7 from J, leaving 8 bases between them. For the CDR3, the DNA is TGTGCCAGCAGCCCGCGGGGTGAAAAACTGTTTTTT. Encoded protein: CASSPRGEKLFF.

The chain has TRBV10-2 and TRBJ1-6; unclear D gene. Per the germline V gene, CDR1 is WSHSY and CDR2 is SAAADI. The V and J ends lost 0 bases and 7 bases respectively, with 7 bases between them. The CDR3 has 14 residues. This CDR3 is CASSESTGNSPLHF. In nucleotides, the CDR3 is TGCGCCAGCAGTGAGTCTACCGGCAATTCACCCCTCCACTTT.

Only a few counts were recorded for this clone. V is TRBV15 and J is TRBJ1-4, with no clear D. Trimming shortened V by 1 base and J by 3 bases, and 9 bases separated the two germline ends. The length of the CDR3 is 15 residues. The germline gives CDR1 LNHNV, CDR2 YYDKDF (reference sequence). The CDR3 spells CATSRGGNANEKLFF. DNA for the CDR3: TGTGCCACCAGCAGAGGAGGGAATGCTAATGAAAAACTGTTTTTT.

The gene calls are TRBV30 and TRBJ1-1, with a tentative D call TRBD1 (6 bases). Germline lookup yields CDR1 GTSNPN and CDR2 SVGIG (reference sequence). V lost 2 bases to trimming and J lost 5 bases, with 15 bases between them. This CDR3 region has 14 residues. The CDR3 nucleotides read TGTGCCTGGAGTCTGGGTCAGGGGAGTACTGAAGCTTTCTTT. It is translated as CAWSLGQGSTEAFF.

The genes are TRBV4-2 and TRBJ1-2; D is unclear. This CDR3 region has 13 residues. Germline CDR1 and CDR2: LGHNA and YNFKEQ. V was pared by 0 bases and J by 3 bases, with 5 bases between. The CDR3 DNA reads as TGTGCCAGCAGCCAAGATAGGGACTATGGCTACACCTTC. Translation gives CASSQDRDYGYTF.

This clone appeared a single time. The genes are TRBV14 and TRBJ2-6; 8 bases are shared with TRBD1. CDR3 size: 17 residues. Germline values: CDR1 SGHDN, CDR2 FVKESK. V lost 4 bases to trimming and J lost 3 bases; unmatched junction nucleotides: 8. Here the CDR3 reads CASSRRGPGGGANVLTF. CDR3 coding DNA: TGTGCCAGCAGCCGCAGGGGGCCCGGGGGTGGGGCCAACGTCCTGACTTTC. The whole variable domain, remainder taken from reference TRBV14 and TRBJ2-6, is EAGVTQFPSHSVIEKGQTVTLRCDPISGHDNLYWYRRVMGKEIKFLLHFVKESKQDESGMPNNRFLAERTGGTYSTLKVQPAELEDSGVYFCASSRRGPGGGANVLTFGAGSRLTVL.

The chain joins TRBV14 to TRBJ2-1; D unresolved. The ends were cut back, 3 bases at V and 7 bases at J, with 10 bases in the middle. The V gene's germline CDR1 is SGHDN and CDR2 FVKESK. CDR3 length: 13 amino acids. In DNA, the CDR3 is TGTGCCAGCAGCCATCACAATGGTAATGAGCAGTTCTTC. It yields the protein CASSHHNGNEQFF.

J is TRBJ2-3 and V is TRBV2, with D tentatively TRBD1 or TRBD2 (5 bases each). V was cut by 4 bases and J by 3 bases, with 11 bases left in between. CDR1 and CDR2 from the germline V gene are SNHLY and FYNNEI. This CDR3 spans 14 amino acids. DNA for the CDR3: TGTGCCAGCAGTGGGGGGACGGGGACAGATACGCAGTATTTT. Translation: CASSGGTGTDTQYF.

This clone was counted between two and nine times. This chain connects TRBV2 to TRBJ2-1; D unclear. The V and J ends lost 5 bases and 3 bases respectively, with 11 bases between them. Germline assignment: CDR1 SNHLY and CDR2 FYNNEI. There are 14 residues in the CDR3. The CDR3 spells CASSSAADYNEQFF. CDR3 nucleotide sequence: TGTGCCAGCAGTAGTGCAGCCGACTACAATGAGCAGTTCTTC.

CDR3 sequence reads: CASSQDGNRYNEQFF. DNA for the CDR3: TGCGCCAGCAGCCAAGACGGGAACCGGTACAATGAGCAGTTCTTC. The chain links TRBV4-3 to TRBJ2-1; TRBD2 is a possible D gene (5 bases). The CDR3 runs to 15 residues. The V gene lost 0 bases and the J gene lost 4 bases, with 10 bases spanning the gap. The germline gives CDR1 LGHNA, CDR2 YSLEER.

The gene calls are TRBV2 and TRBJ1-4; perhaps TRBD1 as D (5 bases). Germline V lookup: CDR1 SNHLY, CDR2 FYNNEI. This CDR3 contains 15 residues. The ends were cut back, 6 bases at V and 0 bases at J, with 11 bases in the middle. This chain's CDR3 is CASSGTVATNEKLFF. CDR3 coding DNA: TGTGCCAGCAGCGGGACTGTTGCAACTAATGAAAAACTGTTTTTT. The full variable domain, with the rest looked up from reference TRBV2 and TRBJ1-4, is EPEVTQTPSHQVTQMGQEVILRCVPISNHLYFYWYRQILGQKVEFLVSFYNNEISEKSEIFDDQFSVERPDGSNFTLKIRSTKLEDSAMYFCASSGTVATNEKLFFGSGTQLSVL.

This chain links TRBV2 with TRBJ1-5, with D uncertain. V was trimmed by 5 bases and J by 0 bases, leaving 5 bases between them. Looked up from germline, CDR1 is SNHLY and CDR2 is FYNNEI. CDR3 length equals 13 residues. The CDR3 is CASSTYSNQPQHF. In DNA, the CDR3 is TGTGCCAGCAGTACATATAGCAATCAGCCCCAGCATTTT.

The chain links TRBV6-5 to TRBJ2-5; 10 bases fit TRBD1. The DNA end lines up better with TRBJ2-7; the J call may be wrong. CDR1 and CDR2 (germline): MNHEY, SVGAGI. The CDR3 runs 13 residues. For the CDR3, the DNA is TGTGCCAGCAGTAGACAGGGGGCCGGCGAGCAGTACTTC. It codes for CASSRQGAGEQYF.

The chain has TRBV7-9 and TRBJ2-3, with a possible D match to TRBD2 (5 bases). Germline CDR1 reads SEHNR; CDR2 reads FQNEAQ (reference sequence). With 5 bases removed from V and 2 bases from J, the gap between germline ends came to 11 bases. The CDR3 is 14 residues long. CDR3 in DNA: TGTGCCAGCAGCCCCGGACTTCCCACAGATACGCAGTATTTT. As protein: CASSPGLPTDTQYF.

This chain joins TRBV6-6 and TRBJ2-7; a weak D match, TRBD1 (6 bases). CDR3 length equals 14 residues. CDR1 and CDR2 (germline): MNHNY, SVGAGI (reference sequence). Trimming cost V 2 bases and J 4 bases, with 12 bases left between them. In DNA, the CDR3 is TGTGCCAGCAGTTACGGTTCAGGGGAGTACGAGCAGTACTTC. The encoded protein is CASSYGSGEYEQYF.

The chain carries TRBV11-3 and TRBJ2-1, with no clear D. The CDR3 extends over 13 amino acids. Per the germline V gene, CDR1 is SGHNT and CDR2 is YENEEA. Trimming shortened V by 1 base and J by 8 bases, and 9 bases separated the two germline ends. The CDR3 protein is CASSLASAYEQFF. The CDR3 DNA sequence: TGTGCCAGCAGCTTAGCATCTGCGTATGAGCAGTTCTTC.